The subject of this entry is one T cell receptor beta chain. Its cognate antigen has yet to be identified. No quality values exist for individual bases; no much larger clone is one base distant. Ficoll-Paque density gradient centrifugation was the method used to isolate PBMCs. This entry belongs to a study of T-cell memory formation after mild COVID-19 listed by TCRdb under 2021. At the level of the whole study: Most TCR sequence clusters were specific to one of the two donors. In a couple of donors, T-cell clones that expanded and contracted after mild COVID-19 were tracked by sequencing TCRalpha and TCRbeta repertoires over time. Two young, previously healthy adult volunteers made up the cohort, one male and one female. Overall study results and their limits: Some responding clones were detected in pre-infection memory, suggesting pre-existing cross-reactive memory T cells joined the SARS-CoV-2 response. The study included only a couple of mild cases, and larger cohorts that include severe cases with pre-infection samples were judged to be necessary. Balanced CD4/CD8 phenotypes were observed for clones contracting from day 15 to 85, whereas a bias towards CD4+ was observed for a second wave of clones expanding from day 15 to 37. Whether the second-wave clones peaking on day 37 were SARS-CoV-2 specific was not confirmed. Contracting CD4+ clones appeared mostly in the CM and EM memory subsets, whereas CD8+ clones were enriched in EMRA.

V loses 6 bases, J loses 3 bases, and the germline ends lie 14 bases apart. Taken from cysteine to phenylalanine, the CDR3 has 14 residues. Only CDR3 DNA remains: 42 bases, in frame from the first base. Sequenced using an Illumina NovaSeq 6000. TCRalpha and TCRbeta cDNA libraries were built by 5'RACE with constant-segment primers, adding sample barcodes and unique molecular identifiers. RNA was extracted from every sample with Trizol reagent. Library amplification was performed in two PCR steps, and a second sample barcode and Illumina TruSeq adapters were introduced in the second step. Libraries were sequenced on an Illumina NovaSeq with 2 x 150 bp paired-end reads. In the paper's pipeline: The reads were demultiplexed and collapsed into UMI-guided consensus sequences using migec v1.2.7. Using mixcr v2.1.11, UMI consensuses were aligned to TRA and TRB V and J templates and then assembled into clonotypes. A clonotype was counted as expanded or contracted only when both edgeR and NoisET called the clonotype significant, with the noise models trained on biological replicates. For edgeR calls, a false discovery rate-adjusted p below 0.01 and a log2 fold-change threshold of 1 were applied. PCA with hierarchical clustering of max-normalized trajectories of the 1000 most abundant clonotypes was used as exploratory dynamics analysis. The CD4 or CD8 phenotype of responding clones was assigned using the separately sequenced CD4+ and CD8+ repertoires. TCRdb itself trimmed the public reads at Q25 with fastp, ran MiXCR and retained productive beta chains. Rows are unified per CDR3 protein, each entry keeping the most common DNA and genes. The V and J calls and clone size are TCRdb's, not the authors'. The sample has around 300,000 distinct CDR3 sequences on record, under 20% of them singletons. The ten largest clones add up to around 23% of the sample.

Sequenced sample: PBMCs or a T cell subset sorted from them (not recorded which). The V and J segments used are TRBV12-3 or TRBV12-4 and TRBJ2-5; the D segment could be TRBD1, given 6 matching bases. The clonotype was recovered from a man aged 18 to 35 who had mild COVID-19 (a few samples of this study predate the infection). The sample titles of this study are shuffled in the database, so cell type and time point are left out; the donor was told from shared clones. The DNA sequence reads TGTGCCAGCAGCATCGGGACAAGAAAAGAGACCCAGTACTTC. It translates as CASSIGTRKETQYF.